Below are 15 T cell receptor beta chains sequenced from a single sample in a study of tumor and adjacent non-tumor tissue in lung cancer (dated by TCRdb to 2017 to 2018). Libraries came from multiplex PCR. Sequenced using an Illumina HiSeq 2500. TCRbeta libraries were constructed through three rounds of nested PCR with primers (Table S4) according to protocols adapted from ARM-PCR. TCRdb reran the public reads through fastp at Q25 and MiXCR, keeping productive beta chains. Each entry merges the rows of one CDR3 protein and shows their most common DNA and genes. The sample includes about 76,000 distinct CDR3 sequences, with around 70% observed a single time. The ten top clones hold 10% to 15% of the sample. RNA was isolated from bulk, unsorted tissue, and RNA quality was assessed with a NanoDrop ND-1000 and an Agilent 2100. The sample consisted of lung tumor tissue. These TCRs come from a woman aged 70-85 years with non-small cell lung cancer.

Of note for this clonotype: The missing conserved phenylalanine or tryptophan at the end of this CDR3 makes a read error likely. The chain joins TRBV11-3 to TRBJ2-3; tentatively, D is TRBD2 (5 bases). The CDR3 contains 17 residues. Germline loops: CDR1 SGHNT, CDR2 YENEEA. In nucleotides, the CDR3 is TGTGCCAGCAGCCAATACACCATGGAGGAGAGCACAAATACGCAGTATCTT. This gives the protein CASSQYTMEESTNTQYL.

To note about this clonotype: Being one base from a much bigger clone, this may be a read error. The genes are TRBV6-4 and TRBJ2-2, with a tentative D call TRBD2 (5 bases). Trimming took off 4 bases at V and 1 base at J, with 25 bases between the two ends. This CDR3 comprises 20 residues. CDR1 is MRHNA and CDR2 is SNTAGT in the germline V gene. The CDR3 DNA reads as TGTGCCAGCAGTGGCCAACCACGACGGACTCATACCAAGAACACCGGGGAGCTGTTTTTT. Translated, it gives CASSGQPRRTHTKNTGELFF.

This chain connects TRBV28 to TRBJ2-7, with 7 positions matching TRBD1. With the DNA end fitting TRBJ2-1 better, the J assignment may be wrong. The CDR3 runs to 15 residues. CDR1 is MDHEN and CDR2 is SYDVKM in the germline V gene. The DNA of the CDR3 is TGTGCCAGCAGTCCCCCGACAGGGAAGGGAGACGAGCAGTTCTTC. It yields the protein CASSPPTGKGDEQFF.

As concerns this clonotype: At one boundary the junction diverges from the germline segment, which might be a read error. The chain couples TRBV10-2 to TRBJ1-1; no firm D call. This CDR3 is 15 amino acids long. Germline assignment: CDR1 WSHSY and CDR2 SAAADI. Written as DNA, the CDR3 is TGTGCCAGCAGTGAGTTGAGCACTCTGAACACTGAAGCTTCCTTT. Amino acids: CASSELSTLNTEASF.

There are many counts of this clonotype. The CDR3 DNA is TGTGCCAGCAGCCCTCTAAGCGCGGCAGATACGCAGTATTTT. Amino acid sequence: CASSPLSAADTQYF. The rearrangement links TRBV11-2 to TRBJ2-3; D uncertain. CDR3 length: 14 amino acids. Trimming left V 5 bases short and J 4 bases short, with 13 bases between. Germline lookup yields CDR1 SGHAT and CDR2 FQNNGV. The full variable domain, rest sourced from reference TRBV11-2 and TRBJ2-3, is EAGVAQSPRYKIIEKRQSVAFWCNPISGHATLYWYQQILGQGPKLLIQFQNNGVVDDSQLPKDRFSAERLKGVDSTLKIQPAKLEDSAVYLCASSPLSAADTQYFGPGTRLTVL.

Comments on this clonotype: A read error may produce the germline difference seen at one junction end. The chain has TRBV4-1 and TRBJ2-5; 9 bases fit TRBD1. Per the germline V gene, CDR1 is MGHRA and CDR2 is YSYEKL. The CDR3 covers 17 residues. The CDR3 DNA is TGCGCCAGCAACCAATTTGGACAGGGGCTCCTCCAAGAGACCCAGTACTTC. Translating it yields CASNQFGQGLLQETQYF.

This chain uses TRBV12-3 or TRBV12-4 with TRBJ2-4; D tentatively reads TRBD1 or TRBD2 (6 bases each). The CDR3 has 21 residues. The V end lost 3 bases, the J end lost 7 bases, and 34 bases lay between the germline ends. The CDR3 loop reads CASSLRRERVKGGLGRNIQYF. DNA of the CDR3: TGTGCCAGCAGTTTGCGCAGGGAGCGAGTCAAGGGGGGCTTGGGTCGGAACATTCAGTACTTC.

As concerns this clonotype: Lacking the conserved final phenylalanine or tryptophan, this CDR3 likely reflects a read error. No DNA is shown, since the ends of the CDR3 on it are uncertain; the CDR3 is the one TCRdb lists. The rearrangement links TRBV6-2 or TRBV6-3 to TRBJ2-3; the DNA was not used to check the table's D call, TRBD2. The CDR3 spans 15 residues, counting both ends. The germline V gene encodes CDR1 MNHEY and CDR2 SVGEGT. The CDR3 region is CASSYSGEMQDTQNL.

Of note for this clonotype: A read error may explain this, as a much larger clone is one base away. CDR3 region: CAWRGQGGTTEAFF. The CDR3 DNA follows: TGTGCCTGGAGGGGACAGGGGGGAACCACTGAAGCTTTCTTT. The chain uses TRBV30 and TRBJ1-1, with 11 bases fitting TRBD1. V gave up 3 bases and J gave up 4 bases; unmatched junction bases: 4. The germline V gene has CDR1 GTSNPN and CDR2 SVGIG (reference sequence). The CDR3 consists of 14 residues. Full variable domain (missing parts from reference TRBV30 and TRBJ1-1): SQTIHQWPATLVQPVGSPLSLECTVEGTSNPNLYWYRQAAGRGLQLLFYSVGIGQISSEVPQNLSASRPQDRQFILSSKKLLLSDSGFYLCAWRGQGGTTEAFFGQGTRLTVV.

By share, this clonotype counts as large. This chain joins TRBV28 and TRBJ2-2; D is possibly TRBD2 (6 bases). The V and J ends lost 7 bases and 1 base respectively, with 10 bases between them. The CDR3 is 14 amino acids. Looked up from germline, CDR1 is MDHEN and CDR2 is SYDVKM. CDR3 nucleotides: TGTGCCAGCACGCAGGGAGGGAACACCGGGGAGCTGTTTTTT. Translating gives CASTQGGNTGELFF.

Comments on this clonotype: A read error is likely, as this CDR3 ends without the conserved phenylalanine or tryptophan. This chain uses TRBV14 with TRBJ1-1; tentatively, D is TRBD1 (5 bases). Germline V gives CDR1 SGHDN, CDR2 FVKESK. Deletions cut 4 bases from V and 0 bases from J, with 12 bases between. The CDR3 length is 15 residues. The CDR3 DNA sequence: TGTGCCAGCAGCCCCAGGGCGTACTTGAACACTGAAGCTTTCTAT. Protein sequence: CASSPRAYLNTEAFY.

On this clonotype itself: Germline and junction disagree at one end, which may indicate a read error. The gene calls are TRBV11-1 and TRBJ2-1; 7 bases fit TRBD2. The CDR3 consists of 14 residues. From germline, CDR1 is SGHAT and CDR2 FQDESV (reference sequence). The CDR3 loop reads CASSLEGGPYEEFF. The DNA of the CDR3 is TGTGCCAGCAGCCTAGAGGGAGGGCCGTATGAGGAGTTCTTC.

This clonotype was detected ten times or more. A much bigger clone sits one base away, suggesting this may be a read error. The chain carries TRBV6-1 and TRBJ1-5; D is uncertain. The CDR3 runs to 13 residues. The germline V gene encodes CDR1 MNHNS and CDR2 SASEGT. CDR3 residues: CVSSVNGRTPQHF. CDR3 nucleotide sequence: TGTGTCAGCAGTGTTAACGGAAGGACGCCCCAGCATTTT.

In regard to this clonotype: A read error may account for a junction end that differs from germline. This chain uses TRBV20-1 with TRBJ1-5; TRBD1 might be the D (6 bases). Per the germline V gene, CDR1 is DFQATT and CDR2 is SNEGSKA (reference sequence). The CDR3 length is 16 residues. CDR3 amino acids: CCARSGGGFSNQPHHF. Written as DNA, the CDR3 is TGCTGTGCTAGATCCGGTGGGGGCTTTAGCAATCAGCCCCATCATTTT.

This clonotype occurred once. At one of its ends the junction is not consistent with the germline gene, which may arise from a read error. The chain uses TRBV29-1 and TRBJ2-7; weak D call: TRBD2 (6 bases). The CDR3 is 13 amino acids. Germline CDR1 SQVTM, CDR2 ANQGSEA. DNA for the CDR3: TGCAGCGTTAGGGCTAGCGCCTCCTGTGAGCAGTGCTTC. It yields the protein CSVRASASCEQCF.